The 24 T cell receptor beta chains below all came from one sample that was sequenced in a study of T cells in Graves' hyperthyroidism and ophthalmopathy. RNA transcripts provided the source from which TCR beta CDR3 regions were amplified. A first-round RT-PCR of the TCR CDR3 used the HTBI primer set. MiXCR was run by TCRdb on the multiplex PCR reads, yielding one entry per CDR3 protein. The sample has hundreds of thousands of distinct CDR3 sequences, less than 25% seen once; the top ten hold over 30%. The sample taken for sequencing was blood. Source of these receptors: a young man with Graves' ophthalmopathy.

The V call is TRBV6-1, the J call TRBJ1-1; possible D gene TRBD1, 5 bases. The germline V gene encodes CDR1 MNHNS and CDR2 SASEGT. V lost 5 bases, J lost 4 bases, and 23 bases lay in between. CDR3 length equals 17 residues. This CDR3 is CASSPHATTASATEAFF. The DNA of the CDR3 is TGTGCCAGCAGTCCCCACGCAACGACAGCATCCGCCACTGAAGCTTTCTTT.

The V and J genes are TRBV28 and TRBJ2-1, with 14 positions matching TRBD2. Germline V gives CDR1 MDHEN, CDR2 SYDVKM. V lost 4 bases, J lost 7 bases, and 6 bases stayed unmatched. The CDR3 contains 16 residues. The CDR3, as DNA: TGTGCCAGCAGTTCGGGACTAGCGGGAGAGGGGAATGAGCAGTTCTTC. This gives the protein CASSSGLAGEGNEQFF.

This clonotype was seen ten or more times. The chain recombines TRBV11-2 with TRBJ2-3; 13 bases map to TRBD2. This CDR3 contains 16 residues. Looked up from germline, CDR1 is SGHAT and CDR2 is FQNNGV. V trimming: 4 bases; J trimming: 2 bases; junction bases outside the gene matches: 3. CDR3 in DNA: TGTGCCAGCAGCTCGGGACTAGCGGGGAACACAGATACGCAGTATTTT. Amino acid sequence: CASSSGLAGNTDTQYF.

This clonotype occurred a few times. V and J are TRBV30 and TRBJ2-7, with TRBD2 matching 7 bases. The V and J ends lost 4 bases and 2 bases, in that order; junction bases with no gene match: 8. This CDR3 has 14 residues. Germline V lookup: CDR1 GTSNPN, CDR2 SVGIG (reference sequence). CDR3: CAWTGTTAPYEQYF. The CDR3 nucleotides are TGTGCCTGGACAGGGACTACCGCTCCCTACGAGCAGTACTTC.

This clonotype was detected ten times or more. The chain combines TRBV28 with TRBJ2-5, with TRBD2 matching over 7 bases. Unmatched junction bases numbered 16, after V lost 3 bases and J lost 0 bases. The CDR3 runs 19 residues. The germline V gene has CDR1 MDHEN and CDR2 SYDVKM. For the CDR3, the DNA is TGTGCCAGCAGTTTTGGGCAGGGCGAATCCGGGGGGTACCAAGAGACCCAGTACTTC. It yields the protein CASSFGQGESGGYQETQYF.

Note on this clonotype: The CDR3 ends on some other residue instead of the conserved phenylalanine or tryptophan, so this is likely a read error. V is TRBV20-1 and J is TRBJ1-2; perhaps TRBD1 as D (5 bases). V gave up 5 bases and J gave up 5 bases, with 12 bases separating them. This CDR3 contains 12 residues. CDR1 DFQATT and CDR2 SNEGSKA come from the germline V gene (reference sequence). The CDR3 DNA sequence: TGCAGTGCTCGCAGGGAGAATTATGGCTACACCCTC. It yields the protein CSARRENYGYTL.

This chain joins TRBV6-2 or TRBV6-3 and TRBJ2-7, with 9 bases aligning to TRBD1. The junction had 13 bases not matched to a gene; V was cut back by 4 bases and J by 6 bases. CDR3 length: 16 amino acids. Looked up from germline, CDR1 is MNHEY and CDR2 is SVGEGT. Written as DNA, the CDR3 is TGTGCCAGCAGTTCCAGACAGGGGGTGCGGCACGGCGAGCAGTACTTC. As protein: CASSSRQGVRHGEQYF.

V usage is TRBV20-1 and J usage is TRBJ1-4, with unresolved D. This CDR3 has 11 amino acids. Germline V gives CDR1 DFQATT, CDR2 SNEGSKA (reference sequence). V lost 2 bases and J lost 11, with 9 bases in between. The CDR3 coding sequence is TGCAGTGCTAGAAGGACGTTCAAACTGTTTTTT. Amino acids: CSARRTFKLFF.

This clonotype has more than one count but fewer than ten. The rearrangement joins TRBV11-2 to TRBJ2-7; D gene unclear. V was trimmed by 9 bases and J by 1 base, leaving 10 bases between them. The CDR3 spans 12 residues. CDR1 and CDR2 from the germline V gene are SGHAT and FQNNGV. The CDR3, as DNA: TGTGCCAGTGCAGTATTTTCCTACGAGCAGTACTTC. This translates into CASAVFSYEQYF.

This clonotype was counted ten times or more. V and J are TRBV18 and TRBJ1-4, with D unresolved. Germline V gene lookup returns CDR1 KGHSH and CDR2 LQKENI. The CDR3 sequence is 12 residues long. V shed 11 bases and J shed 7 bases, with 14 bases lying between them. Here the CDR3 DNA reads TGTGCCTCGACGGGGAAGGGTGAAAAACTGTTTTTT. Translated, it gives CASTGKGEKLFF.

The gene calls are TRBV6-2 or TRBV6-3 and TRBJ2-5; 7 bases line up with TRBD1. This CDR3 has 13 amino acids. Germline lookup yields CDR1 MNHEY and CDR2 SVGEGT. V was pared by 7 bases and J by 2 bases, with 4 bases of the junction left unmatched. The CDR3 loop reads CASTWTGQETQYF. The CDR3 bases are TGTGCCAGCACCTGGACAGGACAAGAGACCCAGTACTTC.

The J gene is TRBJ2-1, the V gene TRBV6-2 or TRBV6-3; 7 positions agree with TRBD2. With V trimmed by 4 bases and J by 8 bases, 8 bases remained unmatched. The germline V gene encodes CDR1 MNHEY and CDR2 SVGEGT. The CDR3 is made up of 14 amino acids. The CDR3 nucleotides are TGTGCCAGCAGTTCATTGACTAGCACCTATGAGCAGTTCTTC. Amino acid sequence: CASSSLTSTYEQFF.

For this clonotype: A junction end diverges from the germline sequence, so it may reflect a read error. The chain has TRBV27 and TRBJ1-4; no clear D. Per the germline V gene, CDR1 is MNHEY and CDR2 is SMNVEV (reference sequence). The CDR3 extends over 14 amino acids. Here the CDR3 reads CTSSSRDASEKLFF. The CDR3 DNA is TGTACCAGCAGTTCTCGAGATGCCAGCGAAAAACTGTTTTTT.

There are a few counts of this clonotype. The J gene is TRBJ1-1, the V gene TRBV10-1, with D hard to call. This CDR3 contains 13 residues. Trimming left V 3 bases short and J 5 bases short, with 10 bases between. CDR1 is WNHNN, CDR2 SYGVQD, per germline (reference sequence). The CDR3 region has the DNA TGCGCCAGCAGTGATAGGTTGGGAACTGAAGCTTTCTTT. It encodes CASSDRLGTEAFF.

This clonotype was counted between two and nine times. V is TRBV11-2 and J is TRBJ2-2; 12 bases map to TRBD2. The CDR3 covers 18 residues. Per the germline V gene, CDR1 is SGHAT and CDR2 is FQNNGV. V lost 4 bases to trimming and J lost 7 bases; unmatched junction nucleotides: 13. CDR3 nucleotide sequence: TGTGCCAGCAGCTCAGGAAAAGCTAGCGGGAGGGCCTTCGGGGAGCTGTTTTTT. Translation: CASSSGKASGRAFGELFF.

Of note for this clonotype: Being one base from a much bigger clone, this may be a read error. J is TRBJ1-1 and V is TRBV12-3 or TRBV12-4; D may be TRBD1 (6 bases). V dropped 5 bases and J dropped 0 bases, with 19 bases sitting between them. This CDR3 has 17 residues. The CDR3 region is CASSPFGRGLMNTEAFF. In nucleotides, the CDR3 is TGTGCCAGCAGTCCCTTTGGACGGGGGCTGATGAACACTGAAGCTTTCTTT.

This clonotype was seen a handful of times. The chain carries TRBV7-3 and TRBJ2-4; D is perhaps TRBD1 or TRBD2 (7 bases each). V shed 5 bases and J shed 5 bases, with 16 bases lying between them. This CDR3 spans 15 amino acids. Germline V CDR1 and CDR2: SGHTA, FQGTGA. The CDR3 DNA follows: TGTGCCAGCAGCCCTAGCGGAGGGGGCCAAAACATTCAGTACTTC. Translation: CASSPSGGGQNIQYF. The entire variable domain, with the rest obtained from reference TRBV7-3 and TRBJ2-4, is as follows: GAGVSQTPSNKVTEKGKYVELRCDPISGHTALYWYRQSLGQGPEFLIYFQGTGAADDSGLPNDRFFAVRPEGSVSTLKIQRTERGDSAVYLCASSPSGGGQNIQYFGAGTRLSVL.

This clonotype appeared many times. J is TRBJ2-3 and V is TRBV15; perhaps D is TRBD1 or TRBD2 (5 bases each). V lost 2 bases and J lost 4, with 19 bases in between. Germline V lookup: CDR1 LNHNV, CDR2 YYDKDF (reference sequence). This CDR3 is built from 17 residues. CDR3 amino acids: CATSRRVARDGADTQYF. CDR3 coding DNA: TGTGCCACCAGCAGACGGGTCGCTCGGGACGGAGCAGATACGCAGTATTTT.

This clonotype was seen ten or more times. The CDR3 nucleotides read TGTGCCTGGAGTGACGGGGCTAGCTCCTACGAGCAGTACTTC. Amino acids: CAWSDGASSYEQYF. The gene calls are TRBV30 and TRBJ2-7, with D perhaps matching TRBD1 or TRBD2 (5 bases each). Germline CDR1 and CDR2: GTSNPN and SVGIG (reference sequence). CDR3 length: 14 residues. Between the trimmed V and J ends, which lost 1 base and 0 bases, there was a span of 10 bases.

This clonotype came up a few times. The chain joins TRBV19 to TRBJ2-2; 8 bases are a match to TRBD1. The junction had 16 bases not matched to a gene; V was cut back by 3 bases and J by 1 base. Germline CDR1 and CDR2: LNHDA and SQIVND (reference sequence). The CDR3 is made up of 20 amino acids. Written as DNA, the CDR3 is TGTGCCAGTAGTATCCCTCAACGGCCTAGGGACAGGCGGAACACCGGGGAGCTGTTTTTT. Amino acid sequence: CASSIPQRPRDRRNTGELFF.

J is TRBJ2-3 and V is TRBV9; D gene unclear. The CDR3 runs to 14 residues. CDR1 SGDLS and CDR2 YYNGEE come from the germline V gene. Between the trimmed V and J ends, which lost 0 bases and 0 bases, there was a span of 5 bases. CDR3 residues: CASSVAGSTDTQYF. CDR3 DNA: TGTGCCAGCAGCGTAGCTGGGAGCACAGATACGCAGTATTTT.

V usage is TRBV11-2 and J usage is TRBJ2-6; weak D call: TRBD1 (6 bases). CDR1 SGHAT and CDR2 FQNNGV come from the germline V gene. The CDR3 extends over 17 amino acids. Trimming shortened V by 6 bases and J by 2 bases, and 17 bases separated the two germline ends. CDR3 coding DNA: TGTGCCAGCAGGGTGGAACGTGGGGGCCCTGGGGCCAACGTCCTGACTTTC. Translation: CASRVERGGPGANVLTF. The full variable domain, with the rest looked up from reference TRBV11-2 and TRBJ2-6, is EAGVAQSPRYKIIEKRQSVAFWCNPISGHATLYWYQQILGQGPKLLIQFQNNGVVDDSQLPKDRFSAERLKGVDSTLKIQPAKLEDSAVYLCASRVERGGPGANVLTFGAGSRLTVL.

This clonotype occurred a few times. This chain uses TRBV27 with TRBJ1-5, with D perhaps matching TRBD1 (5 bases). CDR3 size: 15 residues. The V end lost 3 bases, the J end lost 1 base, and 10 bases lay between the germline ends. Germline values: CDR1 MNHEY, CDR2 SMNVEV (reference sequence). Written as DNA, the CDR3 is TGTGCCAGCAGTTTCAGGGTGGGCAGCAATCAGCCCCAGCATTTT. Encoded protein: CASSFRVGSNQPQHF.

This chain uses TRBV14 with TRBJ2-7; 7 nucleotides line up with TRBD1. CDR1 SGHDN and CDR2 FVKESK come from the germline V gene. The CDR3 covers 19 residues. After removal of 4 bases from V and 3 bases from J, the junction contained 21 bases not matched to a gene. CDR3 region: CASSPANIPRDRIYYEQYF. CDR3 sequence (DNA): TGTGCCAGCAGCCCCGCAAATATCCCCCGGGACAGAATATACTACGAGCAGTACTTC.